The clone carrying this T cell receptor beta chain was recorded once. Looked up from germline, CDR1 is SNHLY and CDR2 is FYNNEI. This CDR3 spans 15 amino acids. Trimming cost V 4 bases and J 2 bases, with 11 bases left between them. The source of the sample is a study of blood T cell repertoires in COVID-19. Overall study context: Whether acute or convalescent, the COVID-19 samples came from the United States, Italy and Spain.

In the original processing: Amplification with reference gene primers provided the estimates of nucleated cell counts. Profiled with immunoSEQ multiplex PCR; TCRdb holds only in-frame clones, not every one. Clonal size and the V and J genes are those of that table, whereas D and trimming came from the DNA. The repertoire holds a few hundred thousand clones, with about 87% as singletons. The source is a man aged 60-69 years with acute or convalescent COVID-19. The chain joins TRBV2 to TRBJ1-4; the D is unclear. Sequencing was done on a sample of peripheral blood. CDR3 residues: CASSANRGTNEKLFF. DNA of the CDR3: TGTGCCAGCAGTGCCAACCGAGGCACTAATGAAAAACTGTTTTTT.